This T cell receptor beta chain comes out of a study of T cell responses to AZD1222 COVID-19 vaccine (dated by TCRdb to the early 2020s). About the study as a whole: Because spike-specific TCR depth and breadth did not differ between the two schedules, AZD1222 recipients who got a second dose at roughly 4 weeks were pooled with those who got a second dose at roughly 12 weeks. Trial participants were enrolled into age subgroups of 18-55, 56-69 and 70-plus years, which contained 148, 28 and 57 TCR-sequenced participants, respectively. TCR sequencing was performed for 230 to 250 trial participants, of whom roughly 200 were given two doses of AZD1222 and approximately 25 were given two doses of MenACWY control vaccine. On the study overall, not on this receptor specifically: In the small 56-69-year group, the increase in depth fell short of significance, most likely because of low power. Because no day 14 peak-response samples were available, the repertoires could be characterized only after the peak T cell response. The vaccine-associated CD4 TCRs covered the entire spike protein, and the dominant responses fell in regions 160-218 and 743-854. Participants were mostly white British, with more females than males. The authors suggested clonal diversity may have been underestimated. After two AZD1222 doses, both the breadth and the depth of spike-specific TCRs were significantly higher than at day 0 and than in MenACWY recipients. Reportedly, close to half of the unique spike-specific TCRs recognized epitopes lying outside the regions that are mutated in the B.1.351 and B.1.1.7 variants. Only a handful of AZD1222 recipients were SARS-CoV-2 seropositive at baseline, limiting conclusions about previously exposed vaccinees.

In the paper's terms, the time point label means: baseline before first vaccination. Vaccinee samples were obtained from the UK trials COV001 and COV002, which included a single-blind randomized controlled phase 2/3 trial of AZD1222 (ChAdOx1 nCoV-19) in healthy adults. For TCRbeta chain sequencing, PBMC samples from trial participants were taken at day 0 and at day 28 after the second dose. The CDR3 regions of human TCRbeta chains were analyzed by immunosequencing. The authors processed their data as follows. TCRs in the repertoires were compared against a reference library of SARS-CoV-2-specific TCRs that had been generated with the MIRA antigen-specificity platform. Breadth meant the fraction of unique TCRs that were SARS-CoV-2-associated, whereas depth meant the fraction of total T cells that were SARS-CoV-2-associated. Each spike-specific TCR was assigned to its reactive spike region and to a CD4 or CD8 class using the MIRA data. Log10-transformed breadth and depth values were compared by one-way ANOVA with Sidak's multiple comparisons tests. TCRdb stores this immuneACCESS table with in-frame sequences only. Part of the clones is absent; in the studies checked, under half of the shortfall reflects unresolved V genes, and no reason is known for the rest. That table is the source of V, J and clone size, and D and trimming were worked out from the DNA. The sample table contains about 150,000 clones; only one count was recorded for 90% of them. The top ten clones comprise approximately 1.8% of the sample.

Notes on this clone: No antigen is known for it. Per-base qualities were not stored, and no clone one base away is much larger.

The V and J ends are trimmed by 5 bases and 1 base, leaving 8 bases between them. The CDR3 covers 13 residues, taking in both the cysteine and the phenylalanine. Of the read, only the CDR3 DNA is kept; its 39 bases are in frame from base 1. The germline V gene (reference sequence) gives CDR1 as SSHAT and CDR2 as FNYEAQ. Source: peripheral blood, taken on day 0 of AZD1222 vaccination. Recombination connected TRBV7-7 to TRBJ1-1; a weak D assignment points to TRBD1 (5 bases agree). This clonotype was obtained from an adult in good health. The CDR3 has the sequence CASSLQENTEAFF. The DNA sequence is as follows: TGTGCCAGCAGCCTACAGGAGAACACTGAAGCTTTCTTT.